The 7 T cell receptor beta chains below were found in one sample sequenced in a study of T cells in Graves' hyperthyroidism and ophthalmopathy. Amplified TCR beta CDR3 regions derived from RNA transcripts. The HTBI primer set was used in a first-round RT-PCR of the TCR CDR3. TCRdb itself ran the multiplex PCR reads through MiXCR, one entry per CDR3 protein. Among around 380,000 distinct CDR3 sequences listed, about 13% were seen once. Material for sequencing was blood. The receptor set was obtained from a man aged 25-45 years with Graves' hyperthyroidism that later progressed to Graves' ophthalmopathy.

The chain employs TRBV19 and TRBJ1-6, with 7 nucleotides matching TRBD1. With V trimmed by 3 bases and J by 4 bases, 6 bases remained unmatched. The germline V gene has CDR1 LNHDA and CDR2 SQIVND (reference sequence). The CDR3 is 16 amino acids. CDR3 protein: CASSIRTGGYNSPLHF. The CDR3 DNA follows: TGTGCCAGTAGTATCCGGACAGGCGGTTATAATTCACCCCTCCACTTT.

The J gene is TRBJ2-5, the V gene TRBV3-1; TRBD1 aligns across 8 bases. With V trimmed by 6 bases and J by 4 bases, 13 bases remained unmatched. CDR3 length: 16 residues. CDR1 is LGHDT, CDR2 YNNKEL, per germline (reference sequence). CDR3 in DNA: TGTGCCAGCAGTCACCCGTACGGCAGGGGGCGAGAGACCCAGTACTTC. Amino acid sequence: CASSHPYGRGRETQYF.

The chain recombines TRBV12-3 or TRBV12-4 with TRBJ2-2; 7 bases line up with TRBD1. The CDR3 spans 16 residues. V trimming: 5 bases; J trimming: 2 bases; junction bases outside the gene matches: 8. The CDR3 spells CASSPETGINTGELFF. The CDR3 DNA reads TGTGCCAGCAGTCCAGAGACAGGGATAAACACCGGGGAGCTGTTTTTT.

This clonotype has just a few counts. The chain is built from TRBV15 and TRBJ2-3, with TRBD1 as a possible D gene (6 bases). Germline V CDR1 and CDR2: LNHNV, YYDKDF (reference sequence). The CDR3 totals 14 residues. Between the trimmed V and J ends, which lost 3 bases and 4 bases, there was a span of 11 bases. This chain's CDR3 is CATSSHRVPDTQYF. The DNA for the CDR3 is TGTGCCACCAGCAGCCACAGGGTTCCAGATACGCAGTATTTT.

This clonotype appeared many times. This rearrangement joins TRBV5-1 to TRBJ2-3, with 7 bases identical to TRBD2. Germline lookup yields CDR1 SGHRS and CDR2 YFSETQ. Germline trimming cut 3 bases from V and 0 bases from J; bases unmatched to any gene: 7. CDR3 length: 16 residues. CDR3 coding DNA: TGCGCCAGCAGCTCGGGAGGAGGATTTAGCACAGATACGCAGTATTTT. It specifies CASSSGGGFSTDTQYF.

This clonotype was observed at least ten times. The rearrangement uses TRBV20-1 and TRBJ2-1; TRBD1 matches at 10 bases. Trimming at V came to 6 bases and at J to 2 bases, leaving 13 bases not matched to a gene. The CDR3 is 17 residues long. The germline V gene has CDR1 DFQATT and CDR2 SNEGSKA (reference sequence). The CDR3 sequence is CSAARDRGPSTYNEQFF. The CDR3 region has the DNA TGCAGTGCCGCACGGGACAGGGGCCCTTCTACCTACAATGAGCAGTTCTTC.

This chain joins TRBV30 and TRBJ2-7, with 12 bases lining up with TRBD2. This CDR3 contains 16 residues. Germline loops: CDR1 GTSNPN, CDR2 SVGIG (reference sequence). V was clipped by 0 bases and J by 2 bases; unmatched bases: 5. CDR3 sequence: CAWSVLASGGAYEQYF. CDR3 bases: TGTGCCTGGAGTGTACTGGCTAGCGGGGGGGCCTACGAGCAGTACTTC.